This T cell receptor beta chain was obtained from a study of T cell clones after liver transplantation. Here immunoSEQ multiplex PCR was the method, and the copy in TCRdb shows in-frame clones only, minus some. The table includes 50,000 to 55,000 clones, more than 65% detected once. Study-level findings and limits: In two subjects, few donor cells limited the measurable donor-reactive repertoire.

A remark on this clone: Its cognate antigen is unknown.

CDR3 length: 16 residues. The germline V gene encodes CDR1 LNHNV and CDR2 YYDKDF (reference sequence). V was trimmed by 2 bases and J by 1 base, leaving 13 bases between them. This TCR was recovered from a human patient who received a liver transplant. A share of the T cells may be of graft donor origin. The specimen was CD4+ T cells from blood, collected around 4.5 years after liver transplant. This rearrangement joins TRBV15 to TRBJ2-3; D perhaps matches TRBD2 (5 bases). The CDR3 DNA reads TGTGCCACCAGCAGACCCAGGCCGGAGGGCACAGATACGCAGTATTTT. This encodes CATSRPRPEGTDTQYF.